The clone carrying this TCR beta chain has a handful of counts. Its antigen is currently unknown. Germline V gene data show CDR1 as MNHEY and CDR2 as SVGAGI. The CDR3 consists of 17 residues. The V gene lost 0 bases and the J gene lost 8 bases, with 19 bases spanning the gap. The sample originates from a study of T cells after yellow fever vaccination. Study findings and constraints: The secondary response peaked faster, at day 5 versus 15, but was weaker. A small share of clonotypes appeared in both CD4 and CD8 compartments. The study re-detected most primary-vaccination clones after the booster (roughly 96% CD4, just over 85% CD8).

5'RACE template switching produced TCR cDNA carrying a universal primer site and UMIs. TCRdb called the 5' RACE reads again in MiXCR, with one record for every CDR3 protein. This table holds 100,000 to 150,000 distinct CDR3 sequences, 15% found once. The chain employs TRBV6-5 and TRBJ2-2; tentatively, D is TRBD1 or TRBD2 (6 bases each). The sample here was CD8+ T cells sorted from PBMCs, taken 5 days after the yellow fever booster vaccination. The source is a man between 18 and 29 years old who received the YFV17D yellow fever vaccine. The CDR3 loop is CASSYSIAPGAGGELFF. The DNA of the CDR3 is TGTGCCAGCAGTTACTCGATCGCCCCGGGGGCAGGAGGGGAGCTGTTTTTT.